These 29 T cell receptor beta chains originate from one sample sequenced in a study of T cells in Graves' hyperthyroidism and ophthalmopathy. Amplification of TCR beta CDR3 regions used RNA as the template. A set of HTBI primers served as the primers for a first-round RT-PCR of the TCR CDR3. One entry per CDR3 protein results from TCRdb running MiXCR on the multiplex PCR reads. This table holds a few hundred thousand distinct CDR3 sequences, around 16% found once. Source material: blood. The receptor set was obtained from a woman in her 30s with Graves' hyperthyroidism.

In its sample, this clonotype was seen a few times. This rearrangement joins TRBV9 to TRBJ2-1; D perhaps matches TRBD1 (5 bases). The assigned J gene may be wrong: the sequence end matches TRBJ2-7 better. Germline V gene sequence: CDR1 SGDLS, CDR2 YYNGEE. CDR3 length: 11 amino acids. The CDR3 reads CASSSGQEQYF. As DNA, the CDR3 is TGTGCCAGCAGCTCCGGACAAGAGCAGTACTTC.

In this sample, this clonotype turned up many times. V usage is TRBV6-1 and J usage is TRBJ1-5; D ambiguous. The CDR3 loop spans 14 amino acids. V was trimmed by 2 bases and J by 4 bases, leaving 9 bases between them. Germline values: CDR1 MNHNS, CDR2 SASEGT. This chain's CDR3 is CASSEFKGNQPQHF. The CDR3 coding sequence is TGTGCCAGCAGTGAATTTAAAGGAAATCAGCCCCAGCATTTT.

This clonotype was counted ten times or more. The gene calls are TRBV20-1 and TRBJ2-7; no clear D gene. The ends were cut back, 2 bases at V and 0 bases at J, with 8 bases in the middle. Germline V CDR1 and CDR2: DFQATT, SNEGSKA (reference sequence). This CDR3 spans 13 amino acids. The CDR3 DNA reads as TGCAGTGCTAGACCCGTCGGCTCCTACGAGCAGTACTTC. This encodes CSARPVGSYEQYF.

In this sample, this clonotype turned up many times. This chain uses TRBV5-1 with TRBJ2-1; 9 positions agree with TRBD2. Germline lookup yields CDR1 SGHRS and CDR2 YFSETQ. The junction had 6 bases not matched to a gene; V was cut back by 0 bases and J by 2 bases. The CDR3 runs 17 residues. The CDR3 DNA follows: TGCGCCAGCAGCTTGGCCCCCCTAGCGGGAACCTACAATGAGCAGTTCTTC. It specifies CASSLAPLAGTYNEQFF.

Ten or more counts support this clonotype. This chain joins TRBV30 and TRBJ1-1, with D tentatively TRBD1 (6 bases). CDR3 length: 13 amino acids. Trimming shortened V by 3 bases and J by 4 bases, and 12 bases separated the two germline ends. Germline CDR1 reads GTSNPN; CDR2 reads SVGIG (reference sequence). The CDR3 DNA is TGTGCCTGGAGGGCCGCGGGGGCCACTGAAGCTTTCTTT. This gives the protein CAWRAAGATEAFF.

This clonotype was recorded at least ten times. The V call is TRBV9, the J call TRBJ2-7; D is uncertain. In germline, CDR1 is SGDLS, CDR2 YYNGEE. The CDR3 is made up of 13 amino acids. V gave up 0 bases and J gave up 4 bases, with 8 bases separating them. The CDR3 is CASSVEPAYEQYF. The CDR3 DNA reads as TGTGCCAGCAGCGTAGAGCCCGCATACGAGCAGTACTTC. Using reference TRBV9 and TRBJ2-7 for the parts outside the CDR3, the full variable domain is DSGVTQTPKHLITATGQRVTLRCSPRSGDLSVYWYQQSLDQGLQFLIQYYNGEERAKGNILERFSAQQFPDLHSELNLSSLELGDSALYFCASSVEPAYEQYFGPGTRLTVT.

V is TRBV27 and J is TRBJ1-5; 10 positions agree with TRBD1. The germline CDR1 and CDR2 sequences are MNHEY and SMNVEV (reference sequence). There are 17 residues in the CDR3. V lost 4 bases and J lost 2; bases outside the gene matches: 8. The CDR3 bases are TGTGCCAGCAGTTCCTTAACCGGGACAGGGGGCAATCAGCCCCAGCATTTT. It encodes CASSSLTGTGGNQPQHF.

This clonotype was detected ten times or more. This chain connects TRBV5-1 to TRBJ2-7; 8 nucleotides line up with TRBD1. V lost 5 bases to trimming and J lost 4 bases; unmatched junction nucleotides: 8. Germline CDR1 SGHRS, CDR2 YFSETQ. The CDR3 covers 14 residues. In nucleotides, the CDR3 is TGCGCCAGCAGATCTCCGGGACAGGTATACGAGCAGTACTTC. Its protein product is CASRSPGQVYEQYF.

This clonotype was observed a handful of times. CDR3 protein: CASRATGTSGYEQYF. In DNA form, the CDR3 reads TGTGCCAGCAGAGCCACCGGGACTAGCGGCTACGAGCAGTACTTC. The gene calls are TRBV6-1 and TRBJ2-7, with 11 bases aligning to TRBD2. This CDR3 region has 15 residues. V dropped 6 bases and J dropped 3; count of bases not matched to a gene: 7. Per germline, CDR1 MNHNS and CDR2 SASEGT.

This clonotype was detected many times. The CDR3 loop reads CSVEVTSGNFYEQYF. The CDR3 DNA follows: TGCAGCGTTGAAGTCACTAGCGGGAATTTCTACGAGCAGTACTTC. The genes are TRBV29-1 and TRBJ2-7; 10 bases agree with TRBD2. J gave up 3 bases and V 1 base, and 6 bases lay outside the gene matches. The germline CDR1 and CDR2 sequences are SQVTM and ANQGSEA. The CDR3 spans 15 residues.

The CDR3 coding sequence is TGCGCCAGCAGCGTAACTAGCAATCAGCCCCAGCATTTT. As protein: CASSVTSNQPQHF. The V and J genes are TRBV5-1 and TRBJ1-5; D is uncertain. Germline assignment: CDR1 SGHRS and CDR2 YFSETQ. Trimming shortened V by 4 bases and J by 0 bases, and 5 bases separated the two germline ends. CDR3 length: 13 amino acids.

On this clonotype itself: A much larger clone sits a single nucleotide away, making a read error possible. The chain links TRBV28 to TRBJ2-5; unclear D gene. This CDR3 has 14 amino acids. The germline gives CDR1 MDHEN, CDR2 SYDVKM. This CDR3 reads CATTRLEYQEAQYF. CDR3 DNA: TGTGCCACCACGAGGCTCGAGTACCAAGAGGCCCAGTACTTC.

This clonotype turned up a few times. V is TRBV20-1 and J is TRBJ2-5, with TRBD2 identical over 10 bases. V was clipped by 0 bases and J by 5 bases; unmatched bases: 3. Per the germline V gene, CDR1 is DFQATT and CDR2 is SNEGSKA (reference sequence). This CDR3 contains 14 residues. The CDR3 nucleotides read TGCAGTGCTAGAGAACTAGCGGGATCGGAGACCCAGTACTTC. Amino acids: CSARELAGSETQYF.

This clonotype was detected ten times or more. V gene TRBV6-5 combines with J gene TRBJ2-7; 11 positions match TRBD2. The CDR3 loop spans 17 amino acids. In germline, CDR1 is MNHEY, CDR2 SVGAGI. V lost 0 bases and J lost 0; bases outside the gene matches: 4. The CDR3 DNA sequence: TGTGCCAGCAGTTACTCGGGACTAGCGGCCGACTCCTACGAGCAGTACTTC. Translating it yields CASSYSGLAADSYEQYF.

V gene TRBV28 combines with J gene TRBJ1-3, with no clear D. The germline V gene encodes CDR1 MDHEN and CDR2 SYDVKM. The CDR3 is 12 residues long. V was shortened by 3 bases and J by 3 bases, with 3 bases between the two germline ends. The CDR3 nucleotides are TGTGCCAGCAGTTTTATTGGAAACACCATATATTTT. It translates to CASSFIGNTIYF.

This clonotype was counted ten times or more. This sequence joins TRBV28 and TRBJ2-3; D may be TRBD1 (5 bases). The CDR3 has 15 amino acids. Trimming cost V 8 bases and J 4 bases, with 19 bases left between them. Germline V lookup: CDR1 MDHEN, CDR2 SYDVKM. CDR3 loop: CASGQGDGSADTQYF. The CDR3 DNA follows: TGTGCCAGCGGCCAAGGGGATGGGTCGGCAGATACGCAGTATTTT.

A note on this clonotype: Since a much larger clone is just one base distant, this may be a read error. The CDR3 loop reads CASSLSWLLVNTEASF. As DNA, the CDR3 is TGTGCCAGCAGTTTATCTTGGTTGTTGGTCAACACTGAAGCTTCCTTT. The genes are TRBV27 and TRBJ1-1; D gene uncertain. This CDR3 contains 16 residues. Germline values: CDR1 MNHEY, CDR2 SMNVEV (reference sequence).

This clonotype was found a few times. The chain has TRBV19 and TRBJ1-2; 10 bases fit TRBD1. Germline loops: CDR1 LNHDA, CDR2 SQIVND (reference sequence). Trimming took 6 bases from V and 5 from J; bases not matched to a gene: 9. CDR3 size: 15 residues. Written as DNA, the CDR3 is TGTGCCAGTAGCTTCCGGGACAGGGGTCGGTATGGCTACACCTTC. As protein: CASSFRDRGRYGYTF.

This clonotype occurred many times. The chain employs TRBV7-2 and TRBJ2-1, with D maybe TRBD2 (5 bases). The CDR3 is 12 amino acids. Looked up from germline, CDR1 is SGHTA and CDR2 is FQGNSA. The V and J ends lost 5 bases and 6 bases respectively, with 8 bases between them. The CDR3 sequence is CASSVTSNEQFF. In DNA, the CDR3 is TGTGCCAGCAGCGTTACTAGCAATGAGCAGTTCTTC.

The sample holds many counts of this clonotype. The CDR3 sequence is CSSGGGAPYEQYF. DNA of the CDR3: TGCAGCTCCGGGGGGGGAGCCCCCTACGAGCAGTACTTC. The V and J genes are TRBV29-1 and TRBJ2-7, with 8 bases identical to TRBD2. The germline V gene encodes CDR1 SQVTM and CDR2 ANQGSEA. The J segment lost 2 bases and the V segment lost 8 bases, leaving 8 bases of the junction unmatched. This CDR3 is 13 amino acids long.

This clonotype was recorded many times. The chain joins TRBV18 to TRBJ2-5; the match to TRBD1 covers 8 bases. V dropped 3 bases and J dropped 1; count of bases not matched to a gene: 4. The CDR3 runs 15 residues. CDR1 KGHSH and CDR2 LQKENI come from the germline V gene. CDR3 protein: CASSPIQGAQETQYF. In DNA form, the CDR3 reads TGTGCCAGCTCACCGATCCAGGGGGCCCAAGAGACCCAGTACTTC.

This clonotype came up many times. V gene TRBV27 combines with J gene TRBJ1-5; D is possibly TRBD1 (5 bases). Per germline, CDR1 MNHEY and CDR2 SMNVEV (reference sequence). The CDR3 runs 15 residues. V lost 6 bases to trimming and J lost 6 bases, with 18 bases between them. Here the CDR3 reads CASSLFGGEFQPQHF. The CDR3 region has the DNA TGTGCCAGCAGCCTTTTTGGGGGGGAATTTCAGCCCCAGCATTTT.

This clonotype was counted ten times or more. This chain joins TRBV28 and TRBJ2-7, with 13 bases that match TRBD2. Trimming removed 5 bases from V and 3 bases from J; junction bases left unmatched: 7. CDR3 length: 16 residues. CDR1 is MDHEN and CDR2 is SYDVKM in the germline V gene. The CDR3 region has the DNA TGTGCCAGCAGTCGCGGGGGACTAGCGGGACTCTACGAGCAGTACTTC. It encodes CASSRGGLAGLYEQYF.

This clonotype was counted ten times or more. In DNA, the CDR3 is TGTGCCAGCAGCTTATACGGACGGAGCTCCTACGAGCAGTACTTC. It encodes CASSLYGRSSYEQYF. The chain couples TRBV7-3 to TRBJ2-7; D gene ambiguous. The V gene lost 2 bases and the J gene lost 0 bases, with 11 bases spanning the gap. The germline V gene has CDR1 SGHTA and CDR2 FQGTGA. The CDR3 spans 15 residues. Variable domain in full (rest from reference TRBV7-3 and TRBJ2-7): GAGVSQTPSNKVTEKGKYVELRCDPISGHTALYWYRQSLGQGPEFLIYFQGTGAADDSGLPNDRFFAVRPEGSVSTLKIQRTERGDSAVYLCASSLYGRSSYEQYFGPGTRLTVT.

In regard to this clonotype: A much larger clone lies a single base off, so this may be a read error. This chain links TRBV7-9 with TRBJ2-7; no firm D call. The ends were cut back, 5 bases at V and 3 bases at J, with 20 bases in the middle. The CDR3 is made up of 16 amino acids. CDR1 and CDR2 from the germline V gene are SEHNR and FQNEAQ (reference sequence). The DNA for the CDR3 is TGTGCCAGCAGCGTATACCCCGCAGGATGGGGCTACGAGCAGTACTTC. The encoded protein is CASSVYPAGWGYEQYF. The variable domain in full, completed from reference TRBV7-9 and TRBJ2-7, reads DTGVSQNPRHKITKRGQNVTFRCDPISEHNRLYWYRQTLGQGPEFLTYFQNEAQLEKSRLLSDRFSAERPKGSFSTLEIQRTEQGDSAMYLCASSVYPAGWGYEQYFGPGTRLTVT.

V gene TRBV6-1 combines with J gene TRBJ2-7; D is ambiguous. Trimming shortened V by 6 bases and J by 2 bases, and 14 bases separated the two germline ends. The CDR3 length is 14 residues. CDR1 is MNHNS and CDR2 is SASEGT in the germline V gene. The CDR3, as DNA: TGTGCCAGCAGGGTGGATGGCGAACCCTACGAGCAGTACTTC. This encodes CASRVDGEPYEQYF.

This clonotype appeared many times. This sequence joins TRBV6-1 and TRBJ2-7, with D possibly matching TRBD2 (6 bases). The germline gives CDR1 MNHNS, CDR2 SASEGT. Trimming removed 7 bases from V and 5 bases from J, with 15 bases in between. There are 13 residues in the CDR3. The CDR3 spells CASKRTGEDEQYF. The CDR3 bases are TGTGCCAGCAAACGGACGGGGGAGGACGAGCAGTACTTC.

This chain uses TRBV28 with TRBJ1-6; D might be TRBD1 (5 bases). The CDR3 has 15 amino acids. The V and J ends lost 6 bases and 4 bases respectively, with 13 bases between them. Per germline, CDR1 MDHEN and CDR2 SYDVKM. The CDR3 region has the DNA TGTGCCAGCAGCCCTCGGGGGAGGTATAATTCACCCCTCCACTTT. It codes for CASSPRGRYNSPLHF.

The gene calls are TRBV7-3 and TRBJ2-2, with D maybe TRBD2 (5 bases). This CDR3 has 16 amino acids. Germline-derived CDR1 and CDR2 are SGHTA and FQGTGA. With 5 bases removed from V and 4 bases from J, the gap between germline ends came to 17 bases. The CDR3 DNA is TGTGCCAGCAGCGCCCAACTAGGTAGAGGCACCGGGGAGCTGTTTTTT. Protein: CASSAQLGRGTGELFF.